The present T cell receptor beta chain was sequenced within a study of neoadjuvant nivolumab and ipilimumab in lung cancer. Turning to the study itself: Patients got nivolumab 3 mg/kg on days 1, 15 and 29; combination added ipilimumab 1 mg/kg day 1. Overall study findings and caveats: From pretherapy to surgery, tumor richness and clonality rose with dual therapy. Resected-tumor TCR richness correlated positively with pretherapy blood richness. Pathologic regression was not significantly tied to TCR clonality.

A note on this clone: Its antigen is currently unknown. The junction differs from germline at one of its ends, possibly a read error.

Sequencing used immunoSEQ multiplex PCR; TCRdb keeps in-frame clones, though not all of them. The sample consists of 25,000 to 35,000 clones, under 95% of them appearing once. This CDR3 is 14 amino acids long. Germline assignment: CDR1 ENHRY and CDR2 SYGVKD. The starting material was peripheral blood, obtained after neoadjuvant nivolumab, alone or with ipilimumab, at or shortly before surgery. The clonotype originates from an adult with non-small cell lung cancer. The chain combines TRBV10-3 with TRBJ1-1; TRBD1 agrees at 7 bases. CDR3 DNA: TGTGCCATCAGTGGGGAGGGGGCCAACAGTGAAGCTTTCTTT. Translated: CAISGEGANSEAFF.